Each of the 32 T cell receptor beta chains below was sequenced from the same sample in a study of T cells in Graves' hyperthyroidism and ophthalmopathy. Researchers amplified the TCR beta CDR3 regions from RNA transcripts. A set of HTBI primers served as the primers for a first-round RT-PCR of the TCR CDR3. From the multiplex PCR reads, TCRdb called clonotypes with MiXCR, one entry per CDR3 protein. The sample lists some 250,000 distinct CDR3 sequences, just over 14% seen once, with about an eighth in the top ten. Sequenced input: blood. The receptor set was obtained from a woman aged 40 to 49 with Graves' hyperthyroidism that later progressed to Graves' ophthalmopathy.

This clonotype was seen a few times. CDR3 sequence: CASSVGSKGDVSQPQHF. CDR3 in DNA: TGTGCCAGCAGTGTGGGATCGAAGGGAGATGTTAGTCAGCCCCAGCATTTT. The chain has TRBV6-1 and TRBJ1-5, with D unclear. V lost 4 bases, J lost 6 bases, and 22 bases lay in between. This CDR3 has 17 amino acids. Germline CDR1 reads MNHNS; CDR2 reads SASEGT.

This clonotype was counted many times. J is TRBJ1-4 and V is TRBV15; D remains unclear. V dropped 8 bases and J dropped 0 bases, with 13 bases sitting between them. Germline V gene lookup returns CDR1 LNHNV and CDR2 YYDKDF (reference sequence). The CDR3 length is 15 residues. This CDR3 reads CATAAVAATNEKLFF. For the CDR3, the DNA is TGTGCCACCGCGGCCGTCGCCGCAACTAATGAAAAACTGTTTTTT.

Many counts were recorded for this clonotype. The chain employs TRBV2 and TRBJ2-7; D unclear. The CDR3 totals 13 residues. The V end was cut by 7 bases, the J end by 0 bases, with 10 bases between. CDR1 SNHLY and CDR2 FYNNEI come from the germline V gene. CDR3 in DNA: TGTGCCAGCACCGTTCAGAACTCCTACGAGCAGTACTTC. Translating gives CASTVQNSYEQYF. The whole variable domain, remainder taken from reference TRBV2 and TRBJ2-7, is EPEVTQTPSHQVTQMGQEVILRCVPISNHLYFYWYRQILGQKVEFLVSFYNNEISEKSEIFDDQFSVERPDGSNFTLKIRSTKLEDSAMYFCASTVQNSYEQYFGPGTRLTVT.

Many counts were recorded for this clonotype. The V and J genes are TRBV19 and TRBJ2-1; 8 bases are a match to TRBD2. The length of the CDR3 is 16 residues. Germline CDR1 is LNHDA and CDR2 is SQIVND (reference sequence). J was trimmed by 6 bases and V by 4 bases; bases with no gene match: 11. CDR3 bases: TGTGCCAGTAGTACCCGTTCGGGACTAGTAGGCAATGAGCAGTTCTTC. Translating gives CASSTRSGLVGNEQFF. Full variable domain (remainder filled in from reference TRBV19 and TRBJ2-1): DGGITQSPKYLFRKEGQNVTLSCEQNLNHDAMYWYRQDPGQGLRLIYYSQIVNDFQKGDIAEGYSVSREKKESFPLTVTSAQKNPTAFYLCASSTRSGLVGNEQFFGPGTRLTVL.

This clonotype showed up just a few times. The CDR3 nucleotides are TGCAGCGTCAGAATCTCTGGAAACACCATATATTTT. Residues: CSVRISGNTIYF. The chain is built from TRBV29-1 and TRBJ1-3; D is unclear. The V end was cut by 6 bases, the J end by 0 bases, with 6 bases between. The CDR3 consists of 12 residues. CDR1 is SQVTM and CDR2 is ANQGSEA in the germline V gene.

This clonotype has ten or more counts. V usage is TRBV2 and J usage is TRBJ1-2; the D is unclear. Germline V gene data show CDR1 as SNHLY and CDR2 as FYNNEI. V shed 4 bases and J shed 2 bases, with 8 bases lying between them. This CDR3 has 13 residues. The CDR3 coding sequence is TGTGCCAGCAGTGGATCGACGAACTATGGCTACACCTTC. It encodes CASSGSTNYGYTF.

This clonotype was counted at least ten times. The chain couples TRBV4-1 to TRBJ2-7, with 8 bases that match TRBD2. Trimming removed 4 bases from V and 4 bases from J; junction bases left unmatched: 9. Germline loops: CDR1 MGHRA, CDR2 YSYEKL. The CDR3 has 15 amino acids. The CDR3 nucleotides are TGCGCCAGCAGCCGAACTAGCGGTAAGAGGTACGAGCAGTACTTC. This gives the protein CASSRTSGKRYEQYF.

In its sample, this clonotype was seen many times. The chain carries TRBV30 and TRBJ2-7; D remains unclear. This CDR3 has 14 residues. V dropped 2 bases and J dropped 0 bases, with 11 bases sitting between them. In germline, CDR1 is GTSNPN, CDR2 SVGIG (reference sequence). CDR3 nucleotide sequence: TGTGCCTGGAGTACAGCGCCCAGCTCCTACGAGCAGTACTTC. Translated: CAWSTAPSSYEQYF.

This clonotype showed up many times. The gene calls are TRBV5-5 and TRBJ2-1; either TRBD1 or TRBD2 may fit D (5 bases each). The V end was cut by 4 bases, the J end by 10 bases, with 15 bases between. CDR1 is SGHKS, CDR2 YYEKEE, per germline (reference sequence). This CDR3 has 13 residues. CDR3 sequence (DNA): TGTGCCAGCAGCGTCGTAGAAGGGACGGAGCAGTTCTTC. Protein: CASSVVEGTEQFF.

Note on this clonotype: A much larger clone lies one base from this, so it may be a read error. The chain uses TRBV4-1 and TRBJ2-1; 11 bases are a match to TRBD2. Trimming took 1 base from V and 5 from J; bases not matched to a gene: 10. The CDR3 loop spans 18 amino acids. Germline V lookup: CDR1 MGHRA, CDR2 YSYEKL. CDR3: CASSQGPGASGRNNEQFF. CDR3 DNA: TGCGCCAGCAGCCAAGGCCCCGGGGCTAGCGGGAGGAACAATGAGCAGTTCTTC.

As for this clonotype: A much larger clone sits a single nucleotide away, making a read error possible. The chain is built from TRBV13 and TRBJ2-1; no reliable D call. The CDR3 has 12 residues. From germline, CDR1 is PRHDT and CDR2 FYEKMQ (reference sequence). Here the CDR3 reads CASSSYYNEQVF. CDR3 DNA sequence: TGTGCCAGCAGCTCTTACTACAATGAGCAGGTCTTC.

This clonotype has ten or more counts. The chain recombines TRBV28 with TRBJ2-7; maybe TRBD2 (5 bases). Germline-derived CDR1 and CDR2 are MDHEN and SYDVKM. CDR3 length: 17 residues. Trimming removed 4 bases at V and 0 bases at J, with 19 bases between. The CDR3: CASSYYLSARSSYEQYF. The CDR3 region has the DNA TGTGCCAGCAGTTATTATCTTAGCGCCCGGAGCTCCTACGAGCAGTACTTC.

This clonotype was picked up many times. The rearrangement joins TRBV28 to TRBJ2-7; weak D call: TRBD2 (5 bases). V was cut by 5 bases and J by 3 bases, with 11 bases left in between. The CDR3 sequence is 13 residues long. CDR1 and CDR2 from the germline V gene are MDHEN and SYDVKM. The CDR3 protein is CASSPYEGYEQYF. As DNA, the CDR3 is TGTGCCAGCAGTCCGTACGAGGGCTACGAGCAGTACTTC.

The table lists this clonotype with a few counts. An end of the junction differs from the germline gene, which may be a read error. V is TRBV11-2 and J is TRBJ2-5, with 10 bases identical to TRBD1. CDR1 is SGHAT and CDR2 is FQNNGV in the germline V gene. CDR3 size: 16 residues. CDR3 region: CASSVGTGDSQGTQCF. CDR3 in DNA: TGTGCCAGCAGCGTAGGGACAGGGGACTCCCAAGGGACCCAGTGCTTC.

A few counts support this clonotype. The chain is built from TRBV5-1 and TRBJ2-7; D call uncertain. The V end was cut by 4 bases, the J end by 4 bases, with 18 bases between. Per germline, CDR1 SGHRS and CDR2 YFSETQ. This CDR3 contains 15 residues. As DNA, the CDR3 is TGCGCCAGCAGCGAATCCGGGTTTGCGAGTTACGAGCAGTACTTC. Translated: CASSESGFASYEQYF.

To note about this clonotype: A read error may be the cause here, since a much bigger clone is one base away. The rearrangement links TRBV2 to TRBJ2-7, with 14 positions matching TRBD2. CDR1 and CDR2 (germline): SNHLY, FYNNEI. The CDR3 spans 16 residues. CDR3 bases: TGTTCCAGCAGCCCAAGACTAGCGGGAGGGCGCCGGGAGCAGTACTTC. As protein: CSSSPRLAGGRREQYF.

This clonotype was seen repeatedly, ten times or more. The V and J genes are TRBV19 and TRBJ2-2, with unresolved D. The CDR3 contains 15 residues. V lost 5 bases, J lost 4 bases, and 14 bases lay in between. Germline lookup yields CDR1 LNHDA and CDR2 SQIVND (reference sequence). The DNA for the CDR3 is TGTGCCAGTAGTCCGAACATCGGACCCACCGGGGAGCTGTTTTTT. It codes for CASSPNIGPTGELFF.

V and J are TRBV10-1 and TRBJ1-2; D unresolved. The CDR3 spans 15 residues. Germline CDR1 WNHNN, CDR2 SYGVQD (reference sequence). Trimming stripped 10 bases from V and 6 bases from J, with 24 bases between. The CDR3 loop is CAIAPTDPYIDGYTF. CDR3 nucleotide sequence: TGCGCCATTGCGCCCACTGACCCATATATTGATGGCTACACCTTC.

This clonotype was seen ten or more times. The chain combines TRBV28 with TRBJ2-7, with unresolved D. The CDR3 extends over 11 amino acids. Germline V CDR1 and CDR2: MDHEN, SYDVKM. The V gene lost 3 bases and the J gene lost 7 bases, with 7 bases spanning the gap. CDR3 bases: TGTGCCAGCAGTTTGGGTCGGGAGCAGTACTTC. Amino acid sequence: CASSLGREQYF. Combining the CDR3 with reference TRBV28 and TRBJ2-7 gives the whole variable domain DVKVTQSSRYLVKRTGEKVFLECVQDMDHENMFWYRQDPGLGLRLIYFSYDVKMKEKGDIPEGYSVSREKKERFSLILESASTNQTSMYLCASSLGREQYFGPGTRLTVT.

This clonotype was observed at least ten times. The V and J genes are TRBV24-1 and TRBJ2-1; 11 positions match TRBD2. This CDR3 is 17 amino acids long. V shed 0 bases and J 0 bases; nucleotides not matched to a gene: 0. Germline loops: CDR1 KGHDR, CDR2 SFDVKD. For the CDR3, the DNA is TGTGCCACCAGTGATTTGACTAGCGGGAGCTCCTACAATGAGCAGTTCTTC. Translating it yields CATSDLTSGSSYNEQFF.

Concerning this clonotype: A much larger clone differs by one base, so this may be a read error. DNA for the CDR3: TGTGCCAGCACCTTCAAGGGGACAGATACGCAGTATTTT. It encodes CASTFKGTDTQYF. This sequence joins TRBV3-1 and TRBJ2-3; D is possibly TRBD1 (5 bases). The CDR3 runs to 13 residues. Trimming cost V 7 bases and J 3 bases, with 11 bases left between them. Per germline, CDR1 LGHDT and CDR2 YNNKEL (reference sequence).

This clonotype showed up many times. The chain carries TRBV3-1 and TRBJ2-3; TRBD2 aligns across 7 bases. The CDR3 loop spans 17 amino acids. V lost 0 bases to trimming and J lost 8 bases; unmatched junction nucleotides: 14. CDR1 is LGHDT, CDR2 YNNKEL, per germline (reference sequence). The CDR3 nucleotides are TGTGCCAGCAGCCAAGAACCGGGACTAAGTTTTCAACTTACGCAGTATTTT. It specifies CASSQEPGLSFQLTQYF.

This clonotype was seen at least ten times. The chain links TRBV5-1 to TRBJ2-5, with no clear D. The CDR3 is 13 residues long. The V end was cut by 1 base, the J end by 1 base, with 5 bases between. Germline CDR1 is SGHRS and CDR2 is YFSETQ. The CDR3 spells CASSLFLQETQYF. As DNA, the CDR3 is TGCGCCAGCAGCTTGTTTCTCCAAGAGACCCAGTACTTC.

V gene TRBV4-1 combines with J gene TRBJ2-2, with 10 bases matching TRBD2. Losses at the gene ends were 1 base for V and 0 bases for J; bases not matched to a gene: 8. Germline values: CDR1 MGHRA, CDR2 YSYEKL. CDR3 length equals 19 residues. CDR3 DNA sequence: TGCGCCAGCAGCCAAGGACTAGCGGGTCCTACTACGAACACCGGGGAGCTGTTTTTT. It specifies CASSQGLAGPTTNTGELFF.

This clonotype was counted ten times or more. This CDR3 reads CSAATGSTYEQYF. The CDR3, as DNA: TGCAGTGCTGCGACAGGGTCGACCTACGAGCAGTACTTC. The chain links TRBV20-1 to TRBJ2-7; 7 bases align to TRBD1. Germline V CDR1 and CDR2: DFQATT, SNEGSKA (reference sequence). This CDR3 region has 13 residues. The J segment lost 2 bases and the V segment lost 5 bases, leaving 6 bases of the junction unmatched.

At least ten counts were recorded for this clonotype. The rearrangement joins TRBV7-8 to TRBJ2-7; 10 positions agree with TRBD2. Germline V gene lookup returns CDR1 SGHVS and CDR2 FQNEAQ. The CDR3 loop spans 16 amino acids. The ends lost 1 base at V and 4 bases at J; junction bases unmatched: 7. The CDR3 region is CASSLGPSGSAYEQYF. As DNA, the CDR3 is TGTGCCAGCAGCTTAGGGCCTAGCGGGAGCGCGTACGAGCAGTACTTC.

This clonotype was seen at least ten times. J is TRBJ2-1 and V is TRBV11-2; D is possibly TRBD2 (5 bases). The CDR3 is 16 amino acids. CDR1 is SGHAT and CDR2 is FQNNGV in the germline V gene. Trimming removed 3 bases at V and 2 bases at J, with 14 bases between. In nucleotides, the CDR3 is TGTGCCAGCAGCTTTGCTGTCCGGGAACCCTACAATGAGCAGTTCTTC. This encodes CASSFAVREPYNEQFF.

The chain joins TRBV7-8 to TRBJ2-7, with D possibly being TRBD1 or TRBD2 (5 bases each). The V end lost 7 bases, the J end lost 7 bases, and 26 bases lay between the germline ends. Germline V gene data show CDR1 as SGHVS and CDR2 as FQNEAQ. This CDR3 has 16 amino acids. The CDR3 is CASTSPPRDPGWEQYF. The CDR3 DNA follows: TGTGCCAGCACCTCGCCCCCCCGGGACCCTGGTTGGGAGCAGTACTTC.

This clonotype was recorded many times. This chain links TRBV19 with TRBJ1-1; D unresolved. Trimming removed 7 bases from V and 0 bases from J, with 21 bases in between. Germline CDR1 LNHDA, CDR2 SQIVND (reference sequence). The CDR3 has 17 amino acids. The CDR3 bases are TGTGCCAGTAACCCCAAGACGAGGCAGACAATGAACACTGAAGCTTTCTTT. Protein product: CASNPKTRQTMNTEAFF.

This clonotype was counted ten times or more. The rearrangement uses TRBV7-9 and TRBJ1-1, with TRBD1 as a possible D gene (6 bases). This CDR3 has 16 residues. Looked up from germline, CDR1 is SEHNR and CDR2 is FQNEAQ (reference sequence). Trimming left V 5 bases short and J 1 base short, with 17 bases between. CDR3 protein: CASSTQRWTENTEAFF. CDR3 nucleotides: TGTGCCAGCAGCACACAACGGTGGACAGAGAACACTGAAGCTTTCTTT.

This clonotype was seen repeatedly, ten times or more. This chain joins TRBV10-3 and TRBJ2-5, with D uncertain. CDR1 is ENHRY, CDR2 SYGVKD, per germline. The CDR3 sequence is 12 residues long. Trimming cost V 6 bases and J 0 bases, with 5 bases left between them. The CDR3 sequence: CAISPNQETQYF. CDR3 DNA sequence: TGTGCCATCAGCCCTAACCAAGAGACCCAGTACTTC.

The chain links TRBV5-1 to TRBJ2-7; D is ambiguous. The V gene's germline CDR1 is SGHRS and CDR2 YFSETQ. V lost 0 bases and J lost 5, with 12 bases in between. The CDR3 sequence is 14 residues long. CDR3 coding DNA: TGCGCCAGCAGCTTGGGGGTAGGAGTCGACGAGCAGTACTTC. This translates into CASSLGVGVDEQYF.